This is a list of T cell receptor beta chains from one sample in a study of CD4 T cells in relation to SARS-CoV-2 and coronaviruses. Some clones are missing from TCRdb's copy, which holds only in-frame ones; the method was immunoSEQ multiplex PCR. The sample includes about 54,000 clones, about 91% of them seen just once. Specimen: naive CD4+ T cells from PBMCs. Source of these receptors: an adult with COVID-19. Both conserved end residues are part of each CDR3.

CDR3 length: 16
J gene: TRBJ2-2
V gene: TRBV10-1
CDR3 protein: CASSAQSGMNTGELFF

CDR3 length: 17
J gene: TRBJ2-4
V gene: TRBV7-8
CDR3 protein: CASSLTWRKPAKNIQYF

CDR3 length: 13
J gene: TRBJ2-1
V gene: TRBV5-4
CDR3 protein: CASSGTNLNEQFF

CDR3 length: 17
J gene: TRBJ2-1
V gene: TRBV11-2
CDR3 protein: CASSSRQAPYSYNEQFF

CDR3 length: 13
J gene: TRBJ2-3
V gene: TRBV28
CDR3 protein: CASSLQGLDTQYF

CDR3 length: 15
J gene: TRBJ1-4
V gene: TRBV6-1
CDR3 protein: CASSDLWGAREKLFF

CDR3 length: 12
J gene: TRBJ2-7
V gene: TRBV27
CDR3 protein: CASSSPGSEQYF

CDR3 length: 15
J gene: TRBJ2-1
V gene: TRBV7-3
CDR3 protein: CASSLTYSAYNEQFF

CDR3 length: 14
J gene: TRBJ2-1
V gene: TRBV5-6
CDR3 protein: CASRPWTGYNEQFF

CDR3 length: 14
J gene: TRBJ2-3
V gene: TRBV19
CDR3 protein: CASSIVKFTDTQYF

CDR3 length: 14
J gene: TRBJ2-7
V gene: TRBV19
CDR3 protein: CASSAARPPYEQYF

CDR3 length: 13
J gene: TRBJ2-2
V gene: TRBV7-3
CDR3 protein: CASTLIVTGELFF

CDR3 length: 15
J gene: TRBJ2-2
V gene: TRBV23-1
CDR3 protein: CASSHDQGSTGELFF

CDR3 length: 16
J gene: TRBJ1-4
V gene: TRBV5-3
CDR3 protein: CARSYQPGKGDEKLFF

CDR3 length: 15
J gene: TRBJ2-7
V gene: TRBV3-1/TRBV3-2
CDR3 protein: CASSQGYQGAYEQYF

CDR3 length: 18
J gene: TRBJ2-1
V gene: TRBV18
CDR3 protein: CASSPRGLLRSLGNEQFF

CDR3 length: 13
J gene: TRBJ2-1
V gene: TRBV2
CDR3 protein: CASSEVVDNEQFF

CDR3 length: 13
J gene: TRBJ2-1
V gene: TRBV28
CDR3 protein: CASSFQHRDEQFF

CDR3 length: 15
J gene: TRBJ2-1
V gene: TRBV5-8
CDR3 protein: CASSLGGASYNEQFF

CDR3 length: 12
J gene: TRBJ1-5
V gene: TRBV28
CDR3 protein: CASRTGHQPQHF

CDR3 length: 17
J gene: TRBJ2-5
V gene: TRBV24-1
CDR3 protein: CATSDLPLGTAQETQYF

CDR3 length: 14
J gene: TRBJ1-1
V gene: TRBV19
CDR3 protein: CASSIEWAAREAFF

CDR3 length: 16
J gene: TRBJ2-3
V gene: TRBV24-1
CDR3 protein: CATSGTSGPKEDTQYF

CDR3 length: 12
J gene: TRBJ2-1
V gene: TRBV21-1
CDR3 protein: CASSKVINEQFF

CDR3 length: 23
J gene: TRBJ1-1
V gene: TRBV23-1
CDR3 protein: CASSQTRLLLRVCAQFFDTEAFF

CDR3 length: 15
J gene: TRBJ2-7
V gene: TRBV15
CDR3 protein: CATSTGWRGSYEQYF

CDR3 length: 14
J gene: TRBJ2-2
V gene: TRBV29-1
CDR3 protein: CSVSSEVNTGELFF

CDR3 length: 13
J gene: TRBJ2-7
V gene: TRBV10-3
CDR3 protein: CAITGTDLGEQYF

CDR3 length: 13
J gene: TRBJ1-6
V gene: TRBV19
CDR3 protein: CASKGPDNSPLHF

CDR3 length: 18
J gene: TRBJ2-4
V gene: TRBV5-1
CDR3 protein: CASTSGGLAGLAKNIQYF

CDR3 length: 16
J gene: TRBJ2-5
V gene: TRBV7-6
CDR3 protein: CASSLLTSGGQETQYF

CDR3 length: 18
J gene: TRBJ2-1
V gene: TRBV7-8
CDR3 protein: CASSLIRPPSGRANEQFF

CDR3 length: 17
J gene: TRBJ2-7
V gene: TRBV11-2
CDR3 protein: CASSLDLGGPSSYEQYF

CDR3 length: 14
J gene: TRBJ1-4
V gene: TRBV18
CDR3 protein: CASSPPPGSEKLFF

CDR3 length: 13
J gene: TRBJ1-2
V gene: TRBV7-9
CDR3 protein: CASSSRTDYGYTF

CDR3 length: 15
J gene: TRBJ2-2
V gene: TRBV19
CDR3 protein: CASRGLAGVVGELFF

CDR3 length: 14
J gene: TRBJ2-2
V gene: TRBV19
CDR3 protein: CASRYRGDTGELFF

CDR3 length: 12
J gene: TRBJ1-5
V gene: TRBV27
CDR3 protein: CASSFLGQPQHF

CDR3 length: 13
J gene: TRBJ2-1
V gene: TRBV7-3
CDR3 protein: CASSQERLHEQFF

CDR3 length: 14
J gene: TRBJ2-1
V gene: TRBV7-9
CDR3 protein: CASSSGTSFDEQFF

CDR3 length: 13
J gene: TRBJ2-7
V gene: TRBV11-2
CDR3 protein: CASSSGQGNEQYF